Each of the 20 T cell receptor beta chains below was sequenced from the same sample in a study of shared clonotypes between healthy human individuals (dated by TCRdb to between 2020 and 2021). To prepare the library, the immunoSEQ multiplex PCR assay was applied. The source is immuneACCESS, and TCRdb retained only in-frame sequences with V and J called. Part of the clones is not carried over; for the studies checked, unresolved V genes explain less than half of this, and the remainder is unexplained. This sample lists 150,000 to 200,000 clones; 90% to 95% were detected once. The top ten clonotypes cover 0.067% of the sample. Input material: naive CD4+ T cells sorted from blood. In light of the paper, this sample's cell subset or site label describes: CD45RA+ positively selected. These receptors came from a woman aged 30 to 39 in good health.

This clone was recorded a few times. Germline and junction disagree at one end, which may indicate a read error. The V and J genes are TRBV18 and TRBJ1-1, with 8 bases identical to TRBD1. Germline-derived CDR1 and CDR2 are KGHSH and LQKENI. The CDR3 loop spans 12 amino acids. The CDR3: CASSPSGQVVGF. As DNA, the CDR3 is TGTGCCAGCTCACCCTCGGGACAGGTCGTAGGTTTT.

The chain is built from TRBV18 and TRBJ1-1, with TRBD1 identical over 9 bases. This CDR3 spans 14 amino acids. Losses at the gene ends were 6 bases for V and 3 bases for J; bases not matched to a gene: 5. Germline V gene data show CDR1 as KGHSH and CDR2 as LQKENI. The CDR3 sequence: CASSRDREDTEAFF. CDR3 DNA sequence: TGTGCCAGCTCGAGGGACAGGGAGGACACTGAAGCTTTCTTT. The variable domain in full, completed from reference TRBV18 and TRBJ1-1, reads NAGVMQNPRHLVRRRGQEARLRCSPMKGHSHVYWYRQLPEEGLKFMVYLQKENIIDESGMPKERFSAEFPKEGPSILRIQQVVRGDSAAYFCASSRDREDTEAFFGQGTRLTVV.

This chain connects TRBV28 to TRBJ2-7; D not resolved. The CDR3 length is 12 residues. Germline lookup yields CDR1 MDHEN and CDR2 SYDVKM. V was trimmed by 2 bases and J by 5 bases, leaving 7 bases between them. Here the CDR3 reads CASSLSTDEQYF. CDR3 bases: TGTGCCAGCAGTTTAAGCACAGACGAGCAGTACTTC.

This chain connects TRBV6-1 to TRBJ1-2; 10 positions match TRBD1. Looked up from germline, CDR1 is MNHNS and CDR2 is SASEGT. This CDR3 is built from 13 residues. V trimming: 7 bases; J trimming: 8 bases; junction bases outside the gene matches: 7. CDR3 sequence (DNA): TGTGCCAGCATCGGGACAGGGGATAGGGGCTACACCTTC. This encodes CASIGTGDRGYTF.

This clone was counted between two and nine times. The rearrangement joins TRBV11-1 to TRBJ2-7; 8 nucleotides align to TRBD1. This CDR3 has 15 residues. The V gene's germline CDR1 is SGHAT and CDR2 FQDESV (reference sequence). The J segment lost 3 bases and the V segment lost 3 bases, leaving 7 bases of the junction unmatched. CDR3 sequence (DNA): TGTGCCAGCAGCTTTAGACAGGGGCAATTCTACGAGCAGTACTTC. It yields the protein CASSFRQGQFYEQYF. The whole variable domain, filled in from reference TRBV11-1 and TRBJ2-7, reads EAEVAQSPRYKITEKSQAVAFWCDPISGHATLYWYRQILGQGPELLVQFQDESVVDDSQLPKDRFSAERLKGVDSTLKIQPAELGDSAMYLCASSFRQGQFYEQYFGPGTRLTVT.

The DNA for the CDR3 is TGTGCCAGCAGCTCCCCTCTGGGGAGGAACACCATATATTTT. Translated: CASSSPLGRNTIYF. The chain joins TRBV11-2 to TRBJ1-3; no reliable D call. CDR1 and CDR2 (germline): SGHAT, FQNNGV. CDR3 length: 14 amino acids. Trimming cost V 4 bases and J 7 bases, with 14 bases left between them.

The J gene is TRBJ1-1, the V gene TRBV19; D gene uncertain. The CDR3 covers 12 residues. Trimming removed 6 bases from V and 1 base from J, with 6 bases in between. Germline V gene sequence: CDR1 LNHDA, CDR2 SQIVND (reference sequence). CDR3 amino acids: CASSRQNTEAFF. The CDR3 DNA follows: TGTGCCAGTAGCCGACAGAACACTGAAGCTTTCTTT.

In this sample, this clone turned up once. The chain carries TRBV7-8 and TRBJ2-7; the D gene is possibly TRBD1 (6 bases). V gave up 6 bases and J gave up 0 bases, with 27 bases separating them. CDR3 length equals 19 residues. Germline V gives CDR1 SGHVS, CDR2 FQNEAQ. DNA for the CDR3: TGTGCCAGCAGTTTTTCAGGAGTCACCGGACAGAGGAGCTCCTACGAGCAGTACTTC. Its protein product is CASSFSGVTGQRSSYEQYF.

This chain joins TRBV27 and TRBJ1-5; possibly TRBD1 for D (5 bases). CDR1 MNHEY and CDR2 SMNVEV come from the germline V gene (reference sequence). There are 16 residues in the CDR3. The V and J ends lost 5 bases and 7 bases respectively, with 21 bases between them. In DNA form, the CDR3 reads TGTGCCAGCAGTCCCTTAACGGACATCCCCAGACAGCCCCAGCATTTT. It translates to CASSPLTDIPRQPQHF.

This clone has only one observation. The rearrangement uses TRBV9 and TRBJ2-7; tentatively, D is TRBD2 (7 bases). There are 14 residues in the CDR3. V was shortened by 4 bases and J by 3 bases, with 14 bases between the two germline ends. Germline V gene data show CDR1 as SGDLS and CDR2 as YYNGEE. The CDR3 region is CASSPYREGYEQYF. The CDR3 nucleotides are TGTGCCAGCAGCCCATACAGGGAGGGCTACGAGCAGTACTTC.

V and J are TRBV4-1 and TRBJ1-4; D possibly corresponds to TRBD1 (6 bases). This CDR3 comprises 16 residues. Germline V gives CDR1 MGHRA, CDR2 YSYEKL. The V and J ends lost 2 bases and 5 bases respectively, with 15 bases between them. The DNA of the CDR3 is TGCGCCAGCAGCCAATTTACTAGGGGGTCAAATGAAAAACTGTTTTTT. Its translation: CASSQFTRGSNEKLFF.

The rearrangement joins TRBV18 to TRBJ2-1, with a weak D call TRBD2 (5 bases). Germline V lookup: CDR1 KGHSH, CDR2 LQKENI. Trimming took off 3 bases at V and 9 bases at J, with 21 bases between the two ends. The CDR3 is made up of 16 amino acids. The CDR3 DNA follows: TGTGCCAGCTCACCTCCCTCGAGAGGTGGACTCGGTGAGCAGTTCTTC. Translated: CASSPPSRGGLGEQFF.

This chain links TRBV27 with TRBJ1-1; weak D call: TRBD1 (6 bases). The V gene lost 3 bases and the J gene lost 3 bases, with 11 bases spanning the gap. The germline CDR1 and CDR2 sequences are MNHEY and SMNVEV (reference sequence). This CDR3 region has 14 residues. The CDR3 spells CASSFRGPYTEAFF. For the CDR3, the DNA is TGTGCCAGCAGTTTCAGGGGCCCGTACACTGAAGCTTTCTTT.

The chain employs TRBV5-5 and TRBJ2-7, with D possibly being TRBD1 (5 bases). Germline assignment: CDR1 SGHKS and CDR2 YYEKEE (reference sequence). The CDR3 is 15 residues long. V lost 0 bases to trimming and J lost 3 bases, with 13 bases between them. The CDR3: CASSLEGQTIYEQYF. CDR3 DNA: TGTGCCAGCAGCTTGGAAGGACAAACGATCTACGAGCAGTACTTC.

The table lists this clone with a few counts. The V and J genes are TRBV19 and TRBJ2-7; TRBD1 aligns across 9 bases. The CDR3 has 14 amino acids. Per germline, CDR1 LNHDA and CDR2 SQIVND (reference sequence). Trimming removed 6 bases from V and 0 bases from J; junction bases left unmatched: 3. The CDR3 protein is CASRGTGSSYEQYF. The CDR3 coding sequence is TGTGCCAGTAGGGGGACAGGGTCCTCCTACGAGCAGTACTTC.

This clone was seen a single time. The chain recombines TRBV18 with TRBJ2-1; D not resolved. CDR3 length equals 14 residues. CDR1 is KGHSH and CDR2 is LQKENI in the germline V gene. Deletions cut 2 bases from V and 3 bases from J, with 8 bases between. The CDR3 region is CASSPVEVYNEQFF. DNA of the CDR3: TGTGCCAGCTCACCAGTTGAGGTCTACAATGAGCAGTTCTTC.

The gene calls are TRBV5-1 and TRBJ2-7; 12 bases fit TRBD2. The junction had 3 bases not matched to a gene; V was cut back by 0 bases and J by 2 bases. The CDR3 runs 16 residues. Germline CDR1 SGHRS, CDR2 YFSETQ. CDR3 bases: TGCGCCAGCAGCTTGGGGACTAGCGGGACGGCCTACGAGCAGTACTTC. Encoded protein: CASSLGTSGTAYEQYF.

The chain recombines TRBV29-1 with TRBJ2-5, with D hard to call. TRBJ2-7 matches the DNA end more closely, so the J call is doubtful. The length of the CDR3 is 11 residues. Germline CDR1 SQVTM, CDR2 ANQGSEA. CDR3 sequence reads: CSVGPPYEQYF. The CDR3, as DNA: TGCAGCGTTGGGCCCCCCTACGAGCAGTACTTC.

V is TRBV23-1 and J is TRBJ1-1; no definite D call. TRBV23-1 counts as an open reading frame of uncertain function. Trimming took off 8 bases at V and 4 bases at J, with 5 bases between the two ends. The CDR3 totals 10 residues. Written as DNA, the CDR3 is TGCGCCAGCGGTGGCACTGAAGCTTTCTTT. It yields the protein CASGGTEAFF.

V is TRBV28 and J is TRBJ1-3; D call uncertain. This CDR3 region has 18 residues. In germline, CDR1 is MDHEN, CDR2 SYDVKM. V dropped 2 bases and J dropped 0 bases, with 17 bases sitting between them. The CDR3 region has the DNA TGTGCCAGCAGTTTACTGGCAGCTTGGACCTCCTCTGGAAACACCATATATTTT. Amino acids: CASSLLAAWTSSGNTIYF.